This is a list of T cell receptor beta chains from one sample in a study of shared clonotypes between healthy human individuals. Here immunoSEQ multiplex PCR was the method, and the copy in TCRdb shows in-frame clones only, minus some. The table records 190,000 or so clones, 65% to 80% of them present only once. Sequenced material: memory CD4+ T cells sorted from blood. These receptors came from a man aged 25-45 years in good health. The CDR3 runs from the conserved cysteine through the conserved F or W. Fields, in order: D gene, J gene, V gene, clone size, CDR3 DNA, CDR3 protein. D genes are given only for firm matches. Size is stated for part of the rows, as once, few or many counts, or as a class when the clone is expanded.

D: TRBD1
J: TRBJ2-1
V: TRBV5-4
size: .
DNA: TGTGCCAGCAGCCCGACAGGGGACTCCTACAATGAGCAGTTCTTC
CDR3: CASSPTGDSYNEQFF

D: .
J: TRBJ2-3
V: TRBV2
size: .
DNA: TGTGCCAGCAGAGCTCGGGGGACAGATACGCAGTATTTT
CDR3: CASRARGTDTQYF

D: .
J: TRBJ2-2
V: TRBV10-3
size: .
DNA: TGTGCCATCGAGAGAGGGGTGCCCGGGGAGCTGTTTTTT
CDR3: CAIERGVPGELFF

D: .
J: TRBJ1-2
V: TRBV21-1
size: .
DNA: TGTGCCAGCAGCAAAGTCTCGTCCCTCGGGACAGCTAACTATGGCTACACCTTC
CDR3: CASSKVSSLGTANYGYTF

D: .
J: TRBJ2-2
V: TRBV2
size: .
DNA: TGTGCCAGCAGTCTTCAGGGGAACACCGGGGAGCTGTTTTTT
CDR3: CASSLQGNTGELFF

D: TRBD2
J: TRBJ2-7
V: TRBV5-1
size: .
DNA: TGCGCCAGCAGTCGGACTAGCGAACCCTACGAGCAGTACTTC
CDR3: CASSRTSEPYEQYF

D: TRBD2
J: TRBJ2-5
V: TRBV6-6
size: .
DNA: TGTGCCAGCAGTTCGCGAGCGGGGGGCACGGAGACCCAGTACTTC
CDR3: CASSSRAGGTETQYF

D: TRBD2
J: TRBJ2-1
V: TRBV7-2
size: medium-sized
DNA: TGTGCCAGCAGCTTGGCGGGAGGGACTGAGCAGTTCTTC
CDR3: CASSLAGGTEQFF

D: .
J: TRBJ2-3
V: TRBV28
size: .
DNA: TGTGCCAGCAGGGGCCGCACAGATACGCAGTATTTT
CDR3: CASRGRTDTQYF

D: .
J: TRBJ2-3
V: TRBV28
size: .
DNA: TGTGCCAGCAGTTTATTAACTAGATCAGATACGCAGTATTTT
CDR3: CASSLLTRSDTQYF

D: .
J: TRBJ2-7
V: TRBV28
size: .
DNA: TGTGCCAGCAGTTTAAATAAGTGGGGCGGGAACTCCTACGAGCAGTACTTC
CDR3: CASSLNKWGGNSYEQYF

D: TRBD1
J: TRBJ2-5
V: TRBV5-1
size: .
DNA: TGCGCCAGCAGCTTCCGAGGACAGGGCTTTCCCCAAGAGACCCAGTACTTC
CDR3: CASSFRGQGFPQETQYF

D: .
J: TRBJ1-1
V: TRBV2
size: .
DNA: TGTGCCAGCAGTGAAGCGCTTGCAACGGGCCAAAACCTGGCTTTCTTT
CDR3: CASSEALATGQNLAFF

D: .
J: TRBJ2-3
V: TRBV5-1
size: .
DNA: TGCGCCAGCGTTCGTGGGGGATCCACAGATACGCAGTATTTT
CDR3: CASVRGGSTDTQYF

D: .
J: TRBJ2-2
V: TRBV5-4
size: once
DNA: TGTGCCAGCAGCTTGACAGGACCCACCGGGGAGCTGTTTTTT
CDR3: CASSLTGPTGELFF

D: TRBD1
J: TRBJ2-7
V: TRBV6-5
size: .
DNA: TGTGCCAGCAGTTACTCGAACAGGGGAGCCGGGGAGCAGTACTTC
CDR3: CASSYSNRGAGEQYF

D: .
J: TRBJ2-6
V: TRBV6-6
size: many
DNA: TGTGCCAGCAACATGGGGACTGGGGCCAACGTCCTGACTTTC
CDR3: CASNMGTGANVLTF

D: .
J: TRBJ2-1
V: TRBV7-8
size: .
DNA: TGTGCCAGCAGCTTAGCGGGATGGCACAATGAGCAGTTCTTC
CDR3: CASSLAGWHNEQFF

D: TRBD1
J: TRBJ2-5
V: TRBV5-1
size: .
DNA: TGCGCCAGCAGACTAGGGACAGTGGAAGAGACCCAGTACTTC
CDR3: CASRLGTVEETQYF

D: .
J: TRBJ2-3
V: TRBV5-8
size: .
DNA: TGTGCCAGCACCTATGACAGGAGCACAGATACGCAGTATTTT
CDR3: CASTYDRSTDTQYF

D: .
J: TRBJ2-5
V: TRBV7-8
size: .
DNA: TGTGCCAGCAGCCCACCCTTGGGGGGGACCCAGTACTTC
CDR3: CASSPPLGGTQYF

D: TRBD1
J: TRBJ2-2
V: TRBV2
size: .
DNA: TGTGCCAGCAGTGGGACAGGGGGGACGCGGGAGCTGTTTTTT
CDR3: CASSGTGGTRELFF

D: .
J: TRBJ1-2
V: TRBV28
size: few
DNA: TGTGCCAGCAGTTTGATGTCACAGATCTATGGCTACACCTTC
CDR3: CASSLMSQIYGYTF

D: TRBD1
J: TRBJ2-3
V: TRBV18
size: .
DNA: TGTGCCAGCTCACGCAGGGGGCTAACAGATACGCAGTATTTT
CDR3: CASSRRGLTDTQYF

D: TRBD1
J: TRBJ1-2
V: TRBV7-2
size: few
DNA: TGTGCCAGCAGCTCCCGGGACAGGGGTCGAGGCTACACCTTC
CDR3: CASSSRDRGRGYTF

D: .
J: TRBJ2-5
V: TRBV5-1
size: .
DNA: TGCGCCAGCAGCTTGGGAGGCTCCCCAGGGGAGACCCAGTACTTC
CDR3: CASSLGGSPGETQYF

D: TRBD1
J: TRBJ1-3
V: TRBV5-1
size: .
DNA: TGCGCCAGCAGCTTATCGACAGGGGGTCATGCTGGAAACACCATATATTTT
CDR3: CASSLSTGGHAGNTIYF

D: TRBD1
J: TRBJ1-5
V: TRBV6-1
size: .
DNA: TGTGCCAGCAGGAGAACCGGACAGGGCAATCAGCCCCAGCATTTT
CDR3: CASRRTGQGNQPQHF

D: .
J: TRBJ1-2
V: TRBV28
size: few
DNA: TGTGCCAGCAGTCCCCCCGACAGGTTCTATGGCTACACCTTC
CDR3: CASSPPDRFYGYTF

D: TRBD2
J: TRBJ2-1
V: TRBV7-6
size: many
DNA: TGTGCCAGCAGCTCAGAGCGGGAGAGTTTCAATGAGCAGTTCTTC
CDR3: CASSSERESFNEQFF

D: .
J: TRBJ2-7
V: TRBV9
size: .
DNA: TGTGCCAGCAGCTTGGGAGTGGATTCCTACGAGCAGTACTTC
CDR3: CASSLGVDSYEQYF

D: .
J: TRBJ1-2
V: TRBV7-9
size: .
DNA: TGTGCCAGCAGCTCACAGGGTTCCTATGGCTACACCTTC
CDR3: CASSSQGSYGYTF

D: TRBD1
J: TRBJ2-1
V: TRBV6-1
size: .
DNA: TGTGCCAGCAGTGTGGACAGGGGTTACAATGAGCAGTTCTTC
CDR3: CASSVDRGYNEQFF

D: TRBD2
J: TRBJ2-7
V: TRBV7-8
size: .
DNA: TGTGCCAGCAGCTTAGTAGCCGCGGGGACTAGCGCAACCTACGAGCAGTACTTC
CDR3: CASSLVAAGTSATYEQYF

D: .
J: TRBJ1-5
V: TRBV9
size: .
DNA: TGTGCCAGCAGCGTACAGGGTAGCAATCAGCCCCAGCATTTT
CDR3: CASSVQGSNQPQHF

D: .
J: TRBJ1-1
V: TRBV27
size: .
DNA: TGTGCCAGCAGTCCCCGAGGAGGGAGCGGGTCTGAAGCTTTCTTT
CDR3: CASSPRGGSGSEAFF

D: .
J: TRBJ1-1
V: TRBV14
size: .
DNA: TGTGCCAGCAGCCAAGCTTGGGGGGAGAACACTGAAGCTTTCTTT
CDR3: CASSQAWGENTEAFF

D: .
J: TRBJ2-7
V: TRBV5-1
size: .
DNA: TGCGCCAGCAGCTTGCAGGGGACCGCCTACGAGCAGTACTTC
CDR3: CASSLQGTAYEQYF

D: .
J: TRBJ2-1
V: TRBV5-6
size: .
DNA: TGTGCCAGCAGCCTACGACTAGGAACGGCCTACAATGAGCAGTTCTTC
CDR3: CASSLRLGTAYNEQFF

D: .
J: TRBJ2-3
V: TRBV18
size: .
DNA: TGTGCCAGCTCACCGAACGCCTTGGATACGCAGTATTTT
CDR3: CASSPNALDTQYF

D: TRBD2
J: TRBJ2-1
V: TRBV5-1
size: once
DNA: TGCGCCAGCAGCGCGACTAGCGGGAGCTTGGAGCAGTTCTTC
CDR3: CASSATSGSLEQFF

D: TRBD1
J: TRBJ2-1
V: TRBV6-1
size: .
DNA: TGTGCCAGCACGGCCGAACCGGGACAGATAAATGAGCAGTTCTTC
CDR3: CASTAEPGQINEQFF

D: TRBD2
J: TRBJ2-5
V: TRBV30
size: .
DNA: TGTGCCTGGCAGAGACTAGCCCAAGAGACCCAGTACTTC
CDR3: CAWQRLAQETQYF

D: .
J: TRBJ2-7
V: TRBV28
size: .
DNA: TGTGCCAGCAGTTCGGCAGGGAGGTGGGCCTACGAGCAGTACTTC
CDR3: CASSSAGRWAYEQYF

D: .
J: TRBJ2-5
V: TRBV13
size: .
DNA: TGTGCCAGCAGCTTAGTGTCCGCGGGGACCCAGTACTTC
CDR3: CASSLVSAGTQYF

D: .
J: TRBJ2-7
V: TRBV21-1
size: .
DNA: TGTGCCAGCCATCCAGCGGGAGGGAAAGAGCAGTACTTC
CDR3: CASHPAGGKEQYF

D: .
J: TRBJ1-1
V: TRBV2
size: .
DNA: TGTGCCAGCAGTGAAGGGGTCGGCACTGAAGCTTTCTTT
CDR3: CASSEGVGTEAFF